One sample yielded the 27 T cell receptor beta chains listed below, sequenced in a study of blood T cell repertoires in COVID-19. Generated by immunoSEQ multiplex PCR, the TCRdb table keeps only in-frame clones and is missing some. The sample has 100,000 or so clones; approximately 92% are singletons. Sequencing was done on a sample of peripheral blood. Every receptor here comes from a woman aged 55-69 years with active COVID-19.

DNA for the CDR3: TGTGCCAGCAGGGTGACAGGGGGGAACACTGAAGCTTTCTTT. Its protein is CASRVTGGNTEAFF. The V gene is TRBV2, the J gene TRBJ1-1; 9 bases map to TRBD1. With 6 bases clipped from V and 1 base from J, the junction kept 3 bases outside the gene matches. CDR1 is SNHLY, CDR2 FYNNEI, per germline. This CDR3 is 14 amino acids long.

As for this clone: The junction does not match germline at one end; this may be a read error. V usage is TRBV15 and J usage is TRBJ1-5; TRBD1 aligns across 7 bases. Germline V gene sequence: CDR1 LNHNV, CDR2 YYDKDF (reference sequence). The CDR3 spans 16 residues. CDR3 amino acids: CATSGDAGQPNQPQHF. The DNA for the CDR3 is TGTGCCACCAGCGGAGATGCGGGACAGCCAAATCAGCCCCAGCATTTT.

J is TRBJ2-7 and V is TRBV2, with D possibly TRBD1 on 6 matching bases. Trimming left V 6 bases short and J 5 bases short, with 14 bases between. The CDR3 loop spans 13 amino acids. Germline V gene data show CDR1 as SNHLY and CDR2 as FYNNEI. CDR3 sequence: CASSATGYNEQYF. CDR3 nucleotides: TGTGCCAGCAGCGCTACAGGGTACAACGAGCAGTACTTC.

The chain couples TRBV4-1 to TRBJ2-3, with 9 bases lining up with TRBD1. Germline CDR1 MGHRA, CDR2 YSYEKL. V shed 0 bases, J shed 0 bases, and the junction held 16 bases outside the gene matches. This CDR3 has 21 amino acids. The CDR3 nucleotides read TGCGCCAGCAGCCAAGATCTGTTGGGACAGGGTGGCCCTCTGAGCACAGATACGCAGTATTTT. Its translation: CASSQDLLGQGGPLSTDTQYF.

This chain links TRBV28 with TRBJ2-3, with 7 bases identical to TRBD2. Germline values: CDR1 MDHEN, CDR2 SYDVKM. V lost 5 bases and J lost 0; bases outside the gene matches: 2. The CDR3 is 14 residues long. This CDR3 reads CASSSGTSTDTQYF. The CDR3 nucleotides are TGTGCCAGCAGTAGCGGGACTAGCACAGATACGCAGTATTTT.

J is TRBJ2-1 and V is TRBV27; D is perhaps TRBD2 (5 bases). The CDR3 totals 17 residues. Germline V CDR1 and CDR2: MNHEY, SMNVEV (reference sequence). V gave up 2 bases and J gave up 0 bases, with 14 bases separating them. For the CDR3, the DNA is TGTGCCAGCAGTTTAATGCCGGCGGGCAGCTCCTACAATGAGCAGTTCTTC. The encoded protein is CASSLMPAGSSYNEQFF.

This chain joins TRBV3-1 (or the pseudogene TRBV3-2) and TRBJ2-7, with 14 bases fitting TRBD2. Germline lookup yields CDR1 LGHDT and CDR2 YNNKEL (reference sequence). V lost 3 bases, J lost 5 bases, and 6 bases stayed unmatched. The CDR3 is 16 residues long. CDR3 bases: TGTGCCAGCAGCCAGGCCGGGACTAGCGGGAGTAACGAGCAGTACTTC. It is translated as CASSQAGTSGSNEQYF.

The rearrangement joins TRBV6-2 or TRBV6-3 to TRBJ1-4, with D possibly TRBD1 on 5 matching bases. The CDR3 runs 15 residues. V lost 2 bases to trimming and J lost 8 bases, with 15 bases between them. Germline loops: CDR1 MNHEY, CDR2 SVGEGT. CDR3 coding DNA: TGTGCCAGCAGTTACGCGGAGGGCCGGGACGAAAAACTGTTTTTT. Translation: CASSYAEGRDEKLFF.

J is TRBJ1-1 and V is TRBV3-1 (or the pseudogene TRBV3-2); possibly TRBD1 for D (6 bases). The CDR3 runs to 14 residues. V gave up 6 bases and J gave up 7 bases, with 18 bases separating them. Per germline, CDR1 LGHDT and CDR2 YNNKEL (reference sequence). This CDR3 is CASRHTTGRNEAFF. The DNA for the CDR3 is TGTGCCAGCAGGCATACTACAGGGAGAAATGAAGCTTTCTTT.

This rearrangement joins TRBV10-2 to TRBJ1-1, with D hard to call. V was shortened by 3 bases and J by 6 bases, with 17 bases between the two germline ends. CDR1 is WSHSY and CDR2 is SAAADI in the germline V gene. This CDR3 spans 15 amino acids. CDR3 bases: TGCGCCAGCAGTGAAGCGGGCTGGGGAGGGTCTGAAGCTTTCTTT. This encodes CASSEAGWGGSEAFF.

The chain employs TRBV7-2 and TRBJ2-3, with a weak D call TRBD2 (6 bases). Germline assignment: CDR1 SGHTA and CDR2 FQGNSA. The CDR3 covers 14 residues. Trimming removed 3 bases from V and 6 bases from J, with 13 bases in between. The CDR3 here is CASSLTRLADTQYF. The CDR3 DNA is TGTGCCAGCAGCTTGACTAGATTGGCGGATACGCAGTATTTT.

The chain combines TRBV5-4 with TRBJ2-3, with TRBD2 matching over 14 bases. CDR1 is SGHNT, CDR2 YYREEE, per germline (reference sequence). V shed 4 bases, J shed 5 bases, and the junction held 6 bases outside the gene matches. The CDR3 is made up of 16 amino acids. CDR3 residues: CASSTRLAGGGDTQYF. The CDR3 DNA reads TGTGCCAGCAGCACCAGACTAGCGGGAGGGGGAGATACGCAGTATTTT.

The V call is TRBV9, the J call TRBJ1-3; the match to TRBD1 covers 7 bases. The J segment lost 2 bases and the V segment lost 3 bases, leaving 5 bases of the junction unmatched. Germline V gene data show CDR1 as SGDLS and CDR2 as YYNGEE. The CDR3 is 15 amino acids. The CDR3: CASSGGQSPGNTIYF. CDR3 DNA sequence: TGTGCCAGCAGCGGGGGACAGAGCCCTGGAAACACCATATATTTT.

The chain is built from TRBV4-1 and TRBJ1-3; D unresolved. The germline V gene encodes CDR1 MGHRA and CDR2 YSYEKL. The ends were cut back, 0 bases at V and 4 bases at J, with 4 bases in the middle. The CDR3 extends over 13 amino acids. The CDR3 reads CASSQDQGNTIYF. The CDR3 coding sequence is TGCGCCAGCAGCCAAGATCAGGGAAACACCATATATTTT.

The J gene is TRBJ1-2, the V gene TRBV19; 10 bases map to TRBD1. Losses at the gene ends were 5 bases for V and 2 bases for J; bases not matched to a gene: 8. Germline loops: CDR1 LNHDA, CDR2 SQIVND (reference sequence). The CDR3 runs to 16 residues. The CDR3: CASSPTGGKRNYGYTF. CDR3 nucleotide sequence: TGTGCCAGTAGTCCGACAGGGGGCAAAAGGAACTATGGCTACACCTTC.

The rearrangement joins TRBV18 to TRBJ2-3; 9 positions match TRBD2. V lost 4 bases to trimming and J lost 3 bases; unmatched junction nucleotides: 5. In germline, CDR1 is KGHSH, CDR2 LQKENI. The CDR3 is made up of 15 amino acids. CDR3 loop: CASSLSGGGTDTQYF. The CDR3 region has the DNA TGTGCCAGCTCACTTAGCGGGGGCGGAACAGATACGCAGTATTTT.

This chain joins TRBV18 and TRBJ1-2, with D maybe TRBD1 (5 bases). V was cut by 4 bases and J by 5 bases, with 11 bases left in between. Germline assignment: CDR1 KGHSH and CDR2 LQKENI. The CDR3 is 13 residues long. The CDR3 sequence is CASSLGEEYGYTF. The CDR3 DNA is TGTGCCAGCTCACTGGGGGAGGAGTATGGCTACACCTTC.

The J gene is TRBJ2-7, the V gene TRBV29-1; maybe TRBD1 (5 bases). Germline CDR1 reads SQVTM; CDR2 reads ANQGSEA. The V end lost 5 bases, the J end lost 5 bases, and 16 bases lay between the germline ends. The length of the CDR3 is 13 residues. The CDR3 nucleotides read TGCAGCGTTCGGGCAGGGAATATCAACGAGCAGTACTTC. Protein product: CSVRAGNINEQYF.

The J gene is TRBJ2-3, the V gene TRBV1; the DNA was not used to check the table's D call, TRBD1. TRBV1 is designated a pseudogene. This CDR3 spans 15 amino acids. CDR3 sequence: CTSSQQQPNTDTQYF. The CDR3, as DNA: TGCACCAGCAGCCAACAACAACCCAACACAGATACGCAGTATTTT.

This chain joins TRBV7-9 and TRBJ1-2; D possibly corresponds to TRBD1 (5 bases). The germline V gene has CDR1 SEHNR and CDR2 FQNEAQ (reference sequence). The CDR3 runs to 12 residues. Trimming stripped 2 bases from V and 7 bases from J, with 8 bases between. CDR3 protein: CASSLQTAGYTF. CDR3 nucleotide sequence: TGTGCCAGCAGCTTACAGACAGCTGGCTACACCTTC.

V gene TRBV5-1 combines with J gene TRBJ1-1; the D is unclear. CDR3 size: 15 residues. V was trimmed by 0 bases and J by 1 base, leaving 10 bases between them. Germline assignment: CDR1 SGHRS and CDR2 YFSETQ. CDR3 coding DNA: TGCGCCAGCAGCTTGGATCGCAGAGGGAACACTGAAGCTTTCTTT. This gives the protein CASSLDRRGNTEAFF.

The CDR3 reads CASTSGQGTTAETQYF. The CDR3 DNA reads as TGTGCCAGTACCTCCGGACAGGGAACAACCGCGGAGACCCAGTACTTC. V is TRBV19 and J is TRBJ2-5; 8 nucleotides line up with TRBD1. The CDR3 sequence is 16 residues long. CDR1 is LNHDA and CDR2 is SQIVND in the germline V gene (reference sequence). The junction had 15 bases not matched to a gene; V was cut back by 7 bases and J by 5 bases.

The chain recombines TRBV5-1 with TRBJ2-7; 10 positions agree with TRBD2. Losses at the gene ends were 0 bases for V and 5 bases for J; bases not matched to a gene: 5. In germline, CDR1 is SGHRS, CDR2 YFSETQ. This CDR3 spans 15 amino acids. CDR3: CASSLDSGGRNEQYF. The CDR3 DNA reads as TGCGCCAGCAGCTTGGATAGCGGGGGGCGCAACGAGCAGTACTTC.

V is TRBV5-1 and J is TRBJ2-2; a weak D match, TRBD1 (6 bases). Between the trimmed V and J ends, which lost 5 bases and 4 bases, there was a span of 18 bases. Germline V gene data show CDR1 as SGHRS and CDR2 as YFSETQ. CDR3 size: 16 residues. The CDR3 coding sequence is TGCGCCAGCAGAGCTACAGGGATTGGAGGCACCGGGGAGCTGTTTTTT. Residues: CASRATGIGGTGELFF.

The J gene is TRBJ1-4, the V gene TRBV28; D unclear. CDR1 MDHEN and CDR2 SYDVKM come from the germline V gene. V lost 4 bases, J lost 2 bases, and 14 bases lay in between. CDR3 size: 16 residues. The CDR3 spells CASSSTPGRTNEKLFF. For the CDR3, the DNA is TGTGCCAGCAGTTCAACCCCAGGAAGGACTAATGAAAAACTGTTTTTT.

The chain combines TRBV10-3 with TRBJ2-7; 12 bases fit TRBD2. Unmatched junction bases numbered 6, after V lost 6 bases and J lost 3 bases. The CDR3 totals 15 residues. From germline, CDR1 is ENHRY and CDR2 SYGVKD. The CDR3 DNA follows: TGTGCCATCAGCGGGACTAGCGGGCAGAACTACGAGCAGTACTTC. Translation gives CAISGTSGQNYEQYF.

Here the CDR3 DNA reads TGTGCCAGCAGTTACATAGGCGGTCAGCCCCAGCATTTT. This gives the protein CASSYIGGQPQHF. The chain combines TRBV6-5 with TRBJ1-5; D gene unclear. Per the germline V gene, CDR1 is MNHEY and CDR2 is SVGAGI. This CDR3 comprises 13 residues. V was trimmed by 2 bases and J by 6 bases, leaving 8 bases between them.